This T cell receptor beta chain was recorded in a study of blood T cell repertoires in COVID-19. Sequenced by immunoSEQ multiplex PCR; TCRdb stores in-frame clones only, minus some. The sample lists some 67,000 clones; around nine tenths were seen once. Material for sequencing was peripheral blood. The TCR originated in a woman aged 18-29 years with acute or convalescent COVID-19.

This chain's CDR3 is CASSIGTGAQTTEAFF. Here the CDR3 DNA reads TGTGCCAGTAGTATAGGTACAGGGGCGCAGACCACTGAAGCTTTCTTT. This chain uses TRBV19 with TRBJ1-1; 7 nucleotides agree with TRBD1. With 1 base clipped from V and 4 bases from J, the junction kept 9 bases outside the gene matches. CDR3 length: 16 amino acids. Germline CDR1 LNHDA, CDR2 SQIVND (reference sequence).